These 10 T cell receptor beta chains were sequenced from one sample in a study of graft-versus-host responses after intestinal transplantation. Profiling relied on immunoSEQ multiplex PCR, and the TCRdb table lists in-frame clones only, not all of them. The sample contains approximately 70,000 clones, just under 95% of which appear only once. The sequences come from bone marrow, collected 700 to 750 days after intestinal transplantation. All receptors come from a human patient who received an intestinal transplant, so some T cells may come from the graft donor.

The V call is TRBV30, the J call TRBJ2-7; the match to TRBD2 covers 12 bases. This CDR3 has 14 amino acids. CDR1 and CDR2 from the germline V gene are GTSNPN and SVGIG (reference sequence). Unmatched junction bases numbered 2, after V lost 4 bases and J lost 1 base. The CDR3 region is CAWTGTSGSYEQYF. Written as DNA, the CDR3 is TGTGCCTGGACCGGGACTAGCGGGTCCTACGAGCAGTACTTC.

This clone came up once. The chain carries TRBV5-4 and TRBJ2-5, with a tentative D call TRBD2 (6 bases). The germline V gene has CDR1 SGHNT and CDR2 YYREEE (reference sequence). Trimming left V 2 bases short and J 3 bases short, with 20 bases between. The CDR3 covers 17 residues. The CDR3, as DNA: TGTGCCAGCAGCTTCCGGTTGTGGGGAGGCAGAAAAGAGACCCAGTACTTC. Its protein product is CASSFRLWGGRKETQYF.

This clone was recorded only once. This chain connects TRBV7-9 to TRBJ2-2; D remains ambiguous. Germline CDR1 is SEHNR and CDR2 is FQNEAQ (reference sequence). The CDR3 extends over 17 amino acids. Trimming shortened V by 1 base and J by 4 bases, and 16 bases separated the two germline ends. CDR3 DNA: TGTGCCAGCAGCTTAGTACCTGGGCAAGGCTTCACCGGGGAGCTGTTTTTT. This gives the protein CASSLVPGQGFTGELFF.

The gene calls are TRBV27 and TRBJ1-4; D may be TRBD1 (6 bases). The germline V gene has CDR1 MNHEY and CDR2 SMNVEV (reference sequence). The V and J ends lost 5 bases and 8 bases respectively, with 9 bases between them. This CDR3 spans 12 amino acids. This chain's CDR3 is CASSHTGEKLFF. The CDR3, as DNA: TGTGCCAGCAGTCATACAGGGGAAAAACTGTTTTTT.

The chain couples TRBV27 to TRBJ2-7, with D perhaps matching TRBD2 (6 bases). This CDR3 has 13 residues. Germline V gene data show CDR1 as MNHEY and CDR2 as SMNVEV (reference sequence). Trimming took 6 bases from V and 1 from J, leaving 10 bases between them. In DNA, the CDR3 is TGTGCCAGCAGCTCGGGAGTTTCCTACGAGCAGTACTTC. The encoded protein is CASSSGVSYEQYF.

As DNA, the CDR3 is TGTGCCAGCAGCCTCTTCGCGGCCGGGGAGCTGTTTTTT. Translated: CASSLFAAGELFF. The chain couples TRBV7-9 to TRBJ2-2, with D uncertain. The CDR3 is 13 amino acids. Per the germline V gene, CDR1 is SEHNR and CDR2 is FQNEAQ (reference sequence). The V end lost 5 bases, the J end lost 6 bases, and 10 bases lay between the germline ends.

The rearrangement joins TRBV5-4 to TRBJ2-7, with D possibly being TRBD1 or TRBD2 (6 bases each). Germline loops: CDR1 SGHNT, CDR2 YYREEE (reference sequence). The CDR3 totals 15 residues. V dropped 4 bases and J dropped 1 base, with 15 bases sitting between them. This CDR3 reads CASSRTVSGSYEQYF. The CDR3 nucleotides are TGTGCCAGCAGCCGGACAGTTAGCGGATCCTACGAGCAGTACTTC.

The V and J genes are TRBV9 and TRBJ2-3; possible D gene TRBD1, 6 bases. Germline V gene sequence: CDR1 SGDLS, CDR2 YYNGEE. The V and J ends lost 4 bases and 0 bases respectively, with 12 bases between them. The CDR3 runs 15 residues. The CDR3 loop is CASSREGGSTDTQYF. CDR3 bases: TGTGCCAGCAGCCGAGAAGGGGGTAGCACAGATACGCAGTATTTT.

The CDR3 loop reads CASSNNLAGGGETQYF. CDR3 sequence (DNA): TGTGCCAGCAGCAATAACCTAGCGGGAGGGGGTGAGACCCAGTACTTC. V gene TRBV11-2 combines with J gene TRBJ2-5; 12 bases fit TRBD2. This CDR3 has 16 residues. Germline CDR1 is SGHAT and CDR2 is FQNNGV. The V and J ends lost 5 bases and 5 bases, in that order; junction bases with no gene match: 9.

This clone was counted many times. V usage is TRBV6-5 and J usage is TRBJ2-7; 10 positions agree with TRBD2. Trimming at V came to 7 bases and at J to 5 bases, leaving 11 bases not matched to a gene. Germline-derived CDR1 and CDR2 are MNHEY and SVGAGI. The CDR3 totals 15 residues. The CDR3 protein is CASTSLAGGLNEQYF. The CDR3, as DNA: TGTGCCAGCACCTCATTAGCGGGAGGTCTGAACGAGCAGTACTTC.